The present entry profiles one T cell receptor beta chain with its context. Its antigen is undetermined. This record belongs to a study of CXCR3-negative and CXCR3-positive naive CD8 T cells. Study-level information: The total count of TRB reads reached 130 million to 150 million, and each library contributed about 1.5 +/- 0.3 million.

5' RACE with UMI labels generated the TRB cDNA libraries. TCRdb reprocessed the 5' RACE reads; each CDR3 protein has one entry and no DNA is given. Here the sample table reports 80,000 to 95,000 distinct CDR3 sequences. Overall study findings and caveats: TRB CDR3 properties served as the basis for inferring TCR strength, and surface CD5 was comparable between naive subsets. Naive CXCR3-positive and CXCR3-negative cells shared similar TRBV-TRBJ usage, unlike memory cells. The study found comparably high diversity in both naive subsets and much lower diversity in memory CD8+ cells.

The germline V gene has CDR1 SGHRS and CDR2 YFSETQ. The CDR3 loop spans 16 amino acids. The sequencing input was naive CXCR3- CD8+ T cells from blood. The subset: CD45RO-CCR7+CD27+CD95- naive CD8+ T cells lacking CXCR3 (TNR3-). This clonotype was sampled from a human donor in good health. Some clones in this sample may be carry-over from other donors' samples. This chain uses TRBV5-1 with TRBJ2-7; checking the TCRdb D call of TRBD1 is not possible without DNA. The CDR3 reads CASSFSAWGQQYEQYF.